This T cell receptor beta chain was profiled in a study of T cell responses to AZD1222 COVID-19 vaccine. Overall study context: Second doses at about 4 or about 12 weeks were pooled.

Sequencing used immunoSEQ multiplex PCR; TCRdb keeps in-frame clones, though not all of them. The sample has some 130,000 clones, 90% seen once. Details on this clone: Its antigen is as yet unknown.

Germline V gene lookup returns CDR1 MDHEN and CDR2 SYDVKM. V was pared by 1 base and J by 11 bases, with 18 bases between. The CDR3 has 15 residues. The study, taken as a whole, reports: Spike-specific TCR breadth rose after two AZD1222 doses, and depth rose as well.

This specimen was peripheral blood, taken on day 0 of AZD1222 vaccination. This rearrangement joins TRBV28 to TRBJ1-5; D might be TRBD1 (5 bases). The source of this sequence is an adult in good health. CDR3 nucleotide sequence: TGTGCCAGCAGTTTATATTTTGACAGTGGATCAGCCCAGCATTTT. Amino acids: CASSLYFDSGSAQHF.